These 18 T cell receptor beta chains were all obtained from the same sample, sequenced in a study of breast tumors, draining lymph nodes, adjacent tissues. MiXCR, applied by TCRdb to the multiplex PCR reads, yields one record per CDR3 protein. The table includes about 140,000 distinct CDR3 sequences, approximately 20% detected once. Samples came from axillary lymph nodes draining the breast cancer. Material for sequencing was axillary lymph node tissue. These receptors were collected from a female donor with breast cancer. Some clones in this sample may be carry-over from other donors' samples.

This chain connects TRBV5-8 to TRBJ1-1; no clear D gene. This CDR3 is 13 amino acids long. Per germline, CDR1 SGHTS and CDR2 YDEGEE. V was pared by 0 bases and J by 8 bases, with 11 bases between. The CDR3 sequence: CASSLANTREAFF. CDR3 in DNA: TGTGCCAGCAGCTTGGCCAACACACGCGAAGCTTTCTTT.

This clonotype was observed at least ten times. The chain links TRBV7-2 to TRBJ2-5; 7 bases align to TRBD2. In germline, CDR1 is SGHTA, CDR2 FQGNSA. This CDR3 spans 14 amino acids. V was pared by 2 bases and J by 4 bases, with 4 bases of the junction left unmatched. CDR3 sequence (DNA): TGTGCCAGCAGCTTATATTCGGGGGGAGAGACCCAGTACTTC. Its protein is CASSLYSGGETQYF.

By its share, this clonotype is medium-sized. The CDR3 region has the DNA TGTGCCAGCAGCTTACCCGGGGAGGAAAACTATGGCTACACCTTC. Translated: CASSLPGEENYGYTF. V gene TRBV7-9 combines with J gene TRBJ1-2, with unresolved D. Germline loops: CDR1 SEHNR, CDR2 FQNEAQ (reference sequence). V lost 2 bases and J lost 2, with 12 bases in between. The CDR3 totals 15 residues. The entire variable domain, with the rest obtained from reference TRBV7-9 and TRBJ1-2, is as follows: DTGVSQNPRHKITKRGQNVTFRCDPISEHNRLYWYRQTLGQGPEFLTYFQNEAQLEKSRLLSDRFSAERPKGSFSTLEIQRTEQGDSAMYLCASSLPGEENYGYTFGSGTRLTVV.

Of note for this clonotype: At one end, the junction sequence differs from germline, possibly due to a read error. The chain is built from TRBV28 and TRBJ1-4, with a possible D match to TRBD1 (6 bases). CDR1 and CDR2 (germline): MDHEN, SYDVKM. The length of the CDR3 is 16 residues. CDR3 coding DNA: TGTGCCAGCAGTTCACCGGGCGAAGGGATTCAGGGGAAACTGCTTTTT. Protein: CASSSPGEGIQGKLLF.

V and J are TRBV28 and TRBJ2-5, with TRBD2 identical over 9 bases. CDR3 length equals 14 residues. Germline V gene lookup returns CDR1 MDHEN and CDR2 SYDVKM. With 7 bases clipped from V and 9 bases from J, the junction kept 12 bases outside the gene matches. CDR3 nucleotide sequence: TGTGCCAGCACCCCTCGGGGTGCTAGCGGGGCCCAGTACTTC. Protein: CASTPRGASGAQYF.

In regard to this clonotype: A much larger clone differs by one base, so this may be a read error. The chain recombines TRBV15 with TRBJ2-3; TRBD1 might be the D (5 bases). Matching the DNA end better, TRBJ1-5 makes the J call doubtful. CDR3 length: 15 amino acids. Looked up from germline, CDR1 is LNHNV and CDR2 is YYDKDF (reference sequence). The CDR3 coding sequence is TGTGCCACCAGAACAGGACTAGGTAGAACAGATACGCAGCATTTT. Translation gives CATRTGLGRTDTQHF.

This rearrangement joins TRBV28 to TRBJ2-3; D ambiguous. The V gene lost 4 bases and the J gene lost 2 bases, with 13 bases spanning the gap. The CDR3 contains 15 residues. CDR1 and CDR2 (germline): MDHEN, SYDVKM. The CDR3 sequence is CASSYRVRITDTQYF. CDR3 DNA sequence: TGTGCCAGCAGTTACCGCGTACGTATCACAGATACGCAGTATTTT.

This clonotype was detected ten times or more. V usage is TRBV29-1 and J usage is TRBJ1-3; D gene uncertain. Trimming took 5 bases from V and 2 from J, leaving 7 bases between them. The CDR3 totals 12 residues. CDR1 is SQVTM, CDR2 ANQGSEA, per germline. In DNA form, the CDR3 reads TGCAGCGTTCGGAGTCCTGGAAACACCATATATTTT. This sequence encodes CSVRSPGNTIYF.

This clonotype has a count of ten or more. The chain joins TRBV6-5 to TRBJ2-3; 8 bases align to TRBD2. The J segment lost 5 bases and the V segment lost 0 bases, leaving 1 base of the junction unmatched. The CDR3 consists of 14 residues. Per germline, CDR1 MNHEY and CDR2 SVGAGI. The DNA for the CDR3 is TGTGCCAGCAGTTACTCGCTAGCGGGAGATACGCAGTATTTT. Its translation: CASSYSLAGDTQYF.

This clonotype showed up many times. The V and J genes are TRBV7-2 and TRBJ1-2; D uncertain. The CDR3 spans 13 residues. CDR1 is SGHTA, CDR2 FQGNSA, per germline. Trimming took off 5 bases at V and 2 bases at J, with 9 bases between the two ends. The CDR3 region has the DNA TGTGCCAGCAGCCAAGACACAAACTATGGCTACACCTTC. This gives the protein CASSQDTNYGYTF.

This chain uses TRBV6-2 or TRBV6-3 with TRBJ2-4, with TRBD2 matching over 11 bases. Germline V gives CDR1 MNHEY, CDR2 SVGEGT. The CDR3 spans 19 residues. J was trimmed by 0 bases and V by 4 bases; bases with no gene match: 11. The CDR3: CASSFLTSGSGSAKNIQYF. Here the CDR3 DNA reads TGTGCCAGCAGTTTCCTAACTAGCGGGAGTGGGTCAGCCAAAAACATTCAGTACTTC.

In this sample, this clonotype turned up many times. The CDR3 loop is CASSPTVGVGEQYF. The CDR3 DNA reads TGTGCCAGCTCACCCACGGTGGGGGTTGGCGAGCAGTACTTC. The chain has TRBV18 and TRBJ2-7, with D possibly being TRBD1 or TRBD2 (5 bases each). Germline V lookup: CDR1 KGHSH, CDR2 LQKENI. The V end lost 3 bases, the J end lost 6 bases, and 15 bases lay between the germline ends. The CDR3 has 14 residues.

Comment on this clonotype: A single base separates this from a much larger clone, so it may be a read error. J is TRBJ2-1 and V is TRBV24-1; D gene uncertain. The end of the DNA fits TRBJ2-7 better, so the J call may be wrong. The germline gives CDR1 KGHDR, CDR2 SFDVKD. This CDR3 spans 14 amino acids. The CDR3 DNA reads as TGTGCCACCAGTGATTTTATGAATTACAATGAGCAGTACTTC. Protein product: CATSDFMNYNEQYF.

This clonotype was seen ten or more times. The V gene is TRBV9, the J gene TRBJ2-7; possible D gene TRBD1, 6 bases. V was clipped by 4 bases and J by 4 bases, with 15 bases between them. The germline V gene has CDR1 SGDLS and CDR2 YYNGEE. This CDR3 spans 14 amino acids. The CDR3 protein is CASSSGQFGYEQYF. CDR3 DNA sequence: TGTGCCAGCAGCTCCGGACAGTTTGGTTACGAGCAGTACTTC. Full variable domain (missing parts from reference TRBV9 and TRBJ2-7): DSGVTQTPKHLITATGQRVTLRCSPRSGDLSVYWYQQSLDQGLQFLIQYYNGEERAKGNILERFSAQQFPDLHSELNLSSLELGDSALYFCASSSGQFGYEQYFGPGTRLTVT.

This clonotype has at least ten counts. The V and J genes are TRBV7-6 and TRBJ2-7; weak D call: TRBD1 (5 bases). Looked up from germline, CDR1 is SGHVS and CDR2 is FNYEAQ. V was trimmed by 1 base and J by 1 base, leaving 8 bases between them. This CDR3 has 14 residues. The CDR3 loop is CASSLVAGSYEQYF. In nucleotides, the CDR3 is TGTGCCAGCAGCTTAGTTGCAGGGTCCTACGAGCAGTACTTC.

In this sample, this clonotype turned up many times. The rearrangement joins TRBV20-1 to TRBJ2-1; D not certain. Germline-derived CDR1 and CDR2 are DFQATT and SNEGSKA (reference sequence). CDR3 length: 11 amino acids. Trimming removed 1 base from V and 6 bases from J, with 4 bases in between. CDR3 sequence: CSARVVNEQFF. The CDR3 DNA sequence: TGCAGTGCTAGAGTCGTCAATGAGCAGTTCTTC.

Concerning this clonotype: A read error may explain this, as a much larger clone is one base away. This chain connects TRBV9 to TRBJ2-3, with 7 nucleotides matching TRBD2. The CDR3 contains 21 residues. The V gene end was trimmed by 3 bases and the J gene end by 2 bases; junction bases not matched to a gene: 24. The germline gives CDR1 SGDLS, CDR2 YYNGEE. Here the CDR3 DNA reads TGTGCCAGCAGCGGCCCTCCACCAGCTCGGGGTGCGGGAGCAAACACAGATACGCAGTATTTT. Protein product: CASSGPPPARGAGANTDTQYF.

The sample holds many counts of this clonotype. The chain uses TRBV2 and TRBJ2-7; 7 bases map to TRBD2. Germline CDR1 is SNHLY and CDR2 is FYNNEI. The CDR3 length is 14 residues. Trimming at V came to 10 bases and at J to 3 bases, leaving 12 bases not matched to a gene. CDR3 amino acids: CATSRGVGVYEQYF. CDR3 in DNA: TGTGCCACCTCCCGGGGGGTGGGGGTCTACGAGCAGTACTTC.